One sample yielded the 31 T cell receptor beta chains listed below, sequenced in a study of blood T cell repertoires in COVID-19. Clones were sequenced by immunoSEQ multiplex PCR, and TCRdb holds only the in-frame ones, with some missing. This table has approximately 350,000 clones, roughly nine tenths appearing once. Sequencing was done on a sample of PBMCs or T cells enriched from blood (not recorded which). Receptor source: a man aged 18 to 30 who had recovered from COVID-19.

The V gene is TRBV6-5, the J gene TRBJ2-2, with 11 bases that match TRBD1. The CDR3 has 15 residues. Germline CDR1 reads MNHEY; CDR2 reads SVGAGI. J was trimmed by 4 bases and V by 3 bases; bases with no gene match: 1. CDR3 amino acids: CASSYGTGGTGELFF. As DNA, the CDR3 is TGTGCCAGCAGTTATGGGACAGGGGGCACCGGGGAGCTGTTTTTT.

The V call is TRBV2, the J call TRBJ1-1, with TRBD1 as a possible D gene (5 bases). This CDR3 comprises 13 residues. Germline-derived CDR1 and CDR2 are SNHLY and FYNNEI. Trimming removed 7 bases from V and 1 base from J, with 10 bases in between. This chain's CDR3 is CASTGETNTEAFF. The CDR3 nucleotides read TGTGCCAGCACGGGGGAAACGAACACTGAAGCTTTCTTT.

V and J are TRBV3-1 (or the pseudogene TRBV3-2) and TRBJ2-7; TRBD2 matches 11 bases. The CDR3 length is 16 residues. Unmatched junction bases numbered 8, after V lost 5 bases and J lost 2 bases. Germline V lookup: CDR1 LGHDT, CDR2 YNNKEL (reference sequence). This chain's CDR3 is CASSYGLAGNPYEQYF. In DNA form, the CDR3 reads TGTGCCAGCAGCTACGGACTAGCGGGTAACCCCTACGAGCAGTACTTC.

J is TRBJ2-2 and V is TRBV24-1, with 7 bases lining up with TRBD1. The CDR3 sequence is 18 residues long. Trimming took 2 bases from V and 1 from J; bases not matched to a gene: 9. Germline V lookup: CDR1 KGHDR, CDR2 SFDVKD. This CDR3 is CATSDYRQGRMNTGELFF. CDR3 DNA sequence: TGTGCCACCAGTGATTACCGACAGGGCCGCATGAACACCGGGGAGCTGTTTTTT.

This chain joins TRBV6-4 and TRBJ2-7; maybe TRBD2 (5 bases). CDR3 length equals 13 residues. The V gene's germline CDR1 is MRHNA and CDR2 SNTAGT. Trimming stripped 5 bases from V and 4 bases from J, with 12 bases between. The CDR3 DNA reads TGTGCCAGCAGTCCCAGGACTTTGTACGAGCAGTACTTC. Translation gives CASSPRTLYEQYF.

This clone has only a few counts. The V and J genes are TRBV12-3 or TRBV12-4 and TRBJ2-5; possibly TRBD1 for D (5 bases). The CDR3 loop spans 13 amino acids. V shed 6 bases and J shed 4 bases, with 12 bases lying between them. CDR3 loop: CASRAQGRETQYF. As DNA, the CDR3 is TGTGCCAGCAGAGCCCAGGGCCGAGAGACCCAGTACTTC.

This chain joins TRBV9 and TRBJ1-2; 9 bases agree with TRBD1. Germline CDR1 SGDLS, CDR2 YYNGEE. Unmatched junction bases numbered 5, after V lost 0 bases and J lost 2 bases. CDR3 size: 16 residues. In DNA form, the CDR3 reads TGTGCCAGCAGCGTAGGCGGGACAGGGAGGAACTATGGCTACACCTTC. Translating gives CASSVGGTGRNYGYTF.

The rearrangement links TRBV27 to TRBJ2-3, with D possibly TRBD1 on 5 matching bases. This CDR3 contains 17 residues. V shed 0 bases and J shed 7 bases, with 20 bases lying between them. Germline V gene lookup returns CDR1 MNHEY and CDR2 SMNVEV (reference sequence). The CDR3 nucleotides are TGTGCCAGCAGTTTATCAGTAGGGATCCAGCAGGGATATACGCAGTATTTT. Amino acid sequence: CASSLSVGIQQGYTQYF.

The count of this clone is one. The chain joins TRBV6-5 to TRBJ2-7; 7 bases are shared with TRBD1. The germline V gene has CDR1 MNHEY and CDR2 SVGAGI. This CDR3 is built from 14 residues. The ends lost 5 bases at V and 2 bases at J; junction bases unmatched: 6. The CDR3 coding sequence is TGTGCCAGCAGTCAGCCGGGACAGCCCTACGAGCAGTACTTC. It translates to CASSQPGQPYEQYF.

V usage is TRBV3-1 (or the pseudogene TRBV3-2) and J usage is TRBJ1-1; TRBD1 aligns across 11 bases. V shed 8 bases and J 5 bases; nucleotides not matched to a gene: 13. This CDR3 is 16 amino acids long. CDR1 LGHDT and CDR2 YNNKEL come from the germline V gene (reference sequence). CDR3 sequence reads: CASRPTHGTGGTEAFF. In DNA, the CDR3 is TGTGCCAGCCGTCCGACCCACGGGACAGGGGGTACTGAAGCTTTCTTT.

This sequence joins TRBV12-3 or TRBV12-4 and TRBJ1-2; D is unclear. Trimming took 2 bases from V and 2 from J, leaving 6 bases between them. CDR3 size: 13 residues. For the CDR3, the DNA is TGTGCCAGCAGTTTACGGAGGAACTATGGCTACACCTTC. It codes for CASSLRRNYGYTF.

The chain recombines TRBV7-6 with TRBJ1-1; 8 bases map to TRBD1. Losses at the gene ends were 5 bases for V and 9 bases for J; bases not matched to a gene: 11. Per germline, CDR1 SGHVS and CDR2 FNYEAQ. This CDR3 comprises 14 residues. CDR3 DNA: TGTGCCAGCAGCCCCACCACGGGACAGGCAAAAGCTTTCTTT. This gives the protein CASSPTTGQAKAFF.

This sequence joins TRBV5-1 and TRBJ1-5; no reliable D call. The CDR3 totals 15 residues. V gave up 0 bases and J gave up 6 bases, with 13 bases separating them. Germline values: CDR1 SGHRS, CDR2 YFSETQ. CDR3 sequence: CASSLEGRGGQPQHF. The CDR3, as DNA: TGCGCCAGCAGCTTGGAAGGACGGGGAGGTCAGCCCCAGCATTTT.

As for this clone: Other DNA sequences in this sample translate to the same CDR3. This chain links TRBV18 with TRBJ2-6; tentatively, D is TRBD2 (6 bases). CDR1 is KGHSH and CDR2 is LQKENI in the germline V gene. The CDR3 consists of 15 residues. V lost 3 bases, J lost 1 base, and 7 bases lay in between. The CDR3 region is CASSPGTSGANVLTF. DNA of the CDR3: TGTGCCAGCTCACCTGGGACTTCTGGGGCCAACGTCCTGACTTTC.

The chain has TRBV9 and TRBJ2-7; 8 positions match TRBD1. Germline V lookup: CDR1 SGDLS, CDR2 YYNGEE. Trimming at V came to 2 bases and at J to 3 bases, leaving 4 bases not matched to a gene. The CDR3 is made up of 14 amino acids. CDR3 coding DNA: TGTGCCAGCAGCGTCGCGACAGGGGTCTACGAGCAGTACTTC. Its translation: CASSVATGVYEQYF.

The chain uses TRBV7-9 and TRBJ1-2; no reliable D call. Germline CDR1 SEHNR, CDR2 FQNEAQ (reference sequence). The CDR3 spans 16 residues. V lost 2 bases and J 4 bases, leaving 17 bases between the germline ends. The chain's CDR3 is CASSLSPRGLGYGYTF. The CDR3 DNA is TGTGCCAGCAGCTTATCACCCCGGGGTCTGGGCTATGGCTACACCTTC.

The chain employs TRBV2 and TRBJ2-4, with TRBD1 as a possible D gene (6 bases). Trimming took 4 bases from V and 0 from J, leaving 25 bases between them. From germline, CDR1 is SNHLY and CDR2 FYNNEI. This CDR3 is built from 20 residues. As DNA, the CDR3 is TGTGCCAGCAGTGTCCCCTCACAGGGTCGCCATTTACTAGCCAAAAACATTCAGTACTTC. It translates to CASSVPSQGRHLLAKNIQYF.

The V call is TRBV5-1, the J call TRBJ1-1; D is ambiguous. The CDR3 has 14 residues. V was pared by 4 bases and J by 0 bases, with 10 bases between. Germline V gives CDR1 SGHRS, CDR2 YFSETQ. The CDR3 nucleotides read TGCGCCAGCAGCCAACAGACGATGAACACTGAAGCTTTCTTT. Translating gives CASSQQTMNTEAFF.

Remarks on this clone: This sample includes further DNA sequences coding for the same CDR3. The chain has TRBV6-5 and TRBJ2-7, with a tentative D call TRBD2 (6 bases). The germline gives CDR1 MNHEY, CDR2 SVGAGI. The length of the CDR3 is 14 residues. V shed 2 bases and J shed 0 bases, with 8 bases lying between them. The CDR3 spells CASSYRDSSYEQYF. CDR3 nucleotides: TGTGCCAGCAGTTACCGGGACTCCTCCTACGAGCAGTACTTC.

This chain links TRBV9 with TRBJ2-3, with D unclear. The ends were cut back, 4 bases at V and 8 bases at J, with 8 bases in the middle. The CDR3 covers 11 residues. The germline V gene encodes CDR1 SGDLS and CDR2 YYNGEE. The CDR3 DNA reads as TGTGCCAGCAGCACCTCCGGTACGCAGTATTTT. Its protein is CASSTSGTQYF.

The rearrangement joins TRBV5-1 to TRBJ2-7, with D possibly matching TRBD1 (5 bases). Germline CDR1 SGHRS, CDR2 YFSETQ. This CDR3 is 15 amino acids long. V lost 0 bases and J 6 bases, leaving 16 bases between the germline ends. The CDR3 DNA sequence: TGCGCCAGCAGCTTGGCCTTTAAGGGGCAGGGCGAGCAGTACTTC. It specifies CASSLAFKGQGEQYF.

The gene calls are TRBV5-1 and TRBJ2-2, with D possibly TRBD2 on 5 matching bases. The V and J ends lost 1 base and 5 bases respectively, with 6 bases between them. The CDR3 covers 13 residues. Germline CDR1 and CDR2: SGHRS and YFSETQ. CDR3 in amino acids: CASSLSGTGELFF. CDR3 sequence (DNA): TGCGCCAGCAGCTTGTCGGGGACCGGGGAGCTGTTTTTT.

V gene TRBV28 combines with J gene TRBJ2-7, with a weak D call TRBD2 (6 bases). Germline values: CDR1 MDHEN, CDR2 SYDVKM. V was cut by 3 bases and J by 3 bases, with 9 bases left in between. This CDR3 is 13 amino acids long. CDR3 protein: CASSFPGVYEQYF. The CDR3 region has the DNA TGTGCCAGCAGTTTCCCGGGGGTCTACGAGCAGTACTTC. The variable domain in full, with the rest retrieved from reference TRBV28 and TRBJ2-7, is DVKVTQSSRYLVKRTGEKVFLECVQDMDHENMFWYRQDPGLGLRLIYFSYDVKMKEKGDIPEGYSVSREKKERFSLILESASTNQTSMYLCASSFPGVYEQYFGPGTRLTVT.

The chain uses TRBV28 and TRBJ1-1, with D perhaps matching TRBD1 (5 bases). Between the trimmed V and J ends, which lost 1 base and 1 base, there was a span of 10 bases. The CDR3 consists of 15 residues. Germline V CDR1 and CDR2: MDHEN, SYDVKM. The CDR3 nucleotides read TGTGCCAGCAGTTTATTGGACATAAAGAACACTGAAGCTTTCTTT. This codes for CASSLLDIKNTEAFF.

The chain couples TRBV23-1 to TRBJ1-1; a possible D gene is TRBD1 (5 bases). TRBV23-1 is an ORF, with its function uncertain. This CDR3 spans 14 amino acids. Trimming removed 4 bases at V and 4 bases at J, with 13 bases between. CDR3 sequence: CASSRTTGSTEAFF. Written as DNA, the CDR3 is TGCGCCAGCAGTCGAACCACAGGTTCCACTGAAGCTTTCTTT.

The chain carries TRBV7-9 and TRBJ1-1; D gene ambiguous. Germline CDR1 and CDR2: SEHNR and FQNEAQ (reference sequence). This CDR3 contains 14 residues. V lost 5 bases and J lost 1, with 11 bases in between. The CDR3 spells CASSLSLPNTEAFF. The CDR3 DNA follows: TGTGCCAGCAGCCTCAGTCTGCCGAACACTGAAGCTTTCTTT.

V usage is TRBV2 and J usage is TRBJ2-2, with 10 bases matching TRBD2. Per the germline V gene, CDR1 is SNHLY and CDR2 is FYNNEI. V shed 4 bases, J shed 4 bases, and the junction held 9 bases outside the gene matches. This CDR3 spans 17 amino acids. For the CDR3, the DNA is TGTGCCAGCAGTGGAGGAGCGGGAGGGCCTGGCACCGGGGAGCTGTTTTTT. It specifies CASSGGAGGPGTGELFF.

The chain recombines TRBV2 with TRBJ1-1, with D maybe TRBD1 (5 bases). V was pared by 6 bases and J by 8 bases, with 7 bases between. This CDR3 spans 10 amino acids. In germline, CDR1 is SNHLY, CDR2 FYNNEI. CDR3 amino acids: CASRAGEAFF. As DNA, the CDR3 is TGTGCCAGCAGGGCAGGGGAAGCTTTCTTT.

The gene calls are TRBV7-2 and TRBJ2-7, with 7 bases identical to TRBD1. This CDR3 contains 15 residues. Germline lookup yields CDR1 SGHTA and CDR2 FQGNSA. The junction had 14 bases not matched to a gene; V was cut back by 5 bases and J by 7 bases. The CDR3 loop reads CASSLTGAFVYEQYF. In DNA form, the CDR3 reads TGTGCCAGCAGCCTTACAGGGGCCTTTGTTTATGAGCAGTACTTC.

The chain combines TRBV28 with TRBJ2-6; the D is unclear. V was pared by 1 base and J by 4 bases, with 2 bases between. The CDR3 extends over 13 amino acids. The germline V gene has CDR1 MDHEN and CDR2 SYDVKM. CDR3 sequence (DNA): TGTGCCAGCAGTTTATCAGGGGCCAACGTCCTGACTTTC. It codes for CASSLSGANVLTF.

This sequence joins TRBV25-1 and TRBJ1-2, with D possibly being TRBD1 (6 bases). CDR1 and CDR2 from the germline V gene are MGHDK and SYGVNS. V was trimmed by 3 bases and J by 2 bases, leaving 10 bases between them. This CDR3 has 14 residues. The CDR3 region has the DNA TGTGCCAGCAGTGAGCAGGGGTCAAACTATGGCTACACCTTC. Protein: CASSEQGSNYGYTF.